Following are 4 T cell receptor beta chains from one sample sequenced in a study of blood T cells in healthy people across ages. PCR was performed a second time for about 6 to 12 cycles using a sample-barcoded 5' primer and a J-beta primer mix. From the 5' RACE reads, TCRdb called clonotypes with MiXCR, one entry per CDR3 protein. The sample yields 350,000 to 450,000 distinct CDR3 sequences, 52% seen once. Sequencing was done on a sample of blood. The source of these receptors is a man aged 55-75 years in good health.

In DNA, the CDR3 is TGTGCCAGCAGCTTAGATTACAGGGTCCCTGAAGCTTTCTTT. Its protein product is CASSLDYRVPEAFF. The chain couples TRBV11-2 to TRBJ1-1, with D possibly TRBD1 on 6 matching bases. The germline CDR1 and CDR2 sequences are SGHAT and FQNNGV. This CDR3 spans 14 amino acids. V was clipped by 0 bases and J by 6 bases, with 11 bases between them.

The J gene is TRBJ2-1, the V gene TRBV9, with D tentatively TRBD1 or TRBD2 (6 bases each). V lost 0 bases and J lost 5, with 12 bases in between. The CDR3 consists of 15 residues. The germline V gene encodes CDR1 SGDLS and CDR2 YYNGEE. The CDR3 is CASSVAPGADNEQFF. The CDR3 bases are TGTGCCAGCAGCGTAGCCCCGGGGGCAGACAATGAGCAGTTCTTC.

This clonotype was found a few times. The chain employs TRBV7-2 and TRBJ2-5, with D maybe TRBD1 (7 bases). CDR3 length equals 14 residues. Trimming stripped 5 bases from V and 5 bases from J, with 15 bases between. CDR1 and CDR2 from the germline V gene are SGHTA and FQGNSA. CDR3 nucleotide sequence: TGTGCCAGCAGCACCCGACAGGGAGGCGAGACCCAGTACTTC. It codes for CASSTRQGGETQYF.

This chain connects TRBV29-1 to TRBJ1-5, with D uncertain. The V gene lost 4 bases and the J gene lost 0 bases, with 7 bases spanning the gap. Germline V CDR1 and CDR2: SQVTM, ANQGSEA. CDR3 length equals 13 residues. The CDR3 nucleotides read TGCAGCGTTGGACAAAATAGCAATCAGCCCCAGCATTTT. This encodes CSVGQNSNQPQHF.